This is a list of T cell receptor beta chains from one sample in a study of identical twins. TCRdb reanalysed the 5' RACE reads using MiXCR and keeps one entry per CDR3 protein. The data show hundreds of thousands of distinct CDR3 sequences, around 5.7% seen once. The sequenced sample was naive T cells sorted from blood. These receptors were collected from a man in his late teens or twenties in good health. Each CDR3 is given with its conserved first and last residue. D genes are given only for firm matches. The size of a clone is reported for some rows only, either as once, few or many, or as a class for expanded clones.

abundance	j_gene	d_gene	v_gene	CDR3nt	CDR3aa
-	TRBJ2-2	-	TRBV14	TGTGCCAGCAGCCAAGTATTAGGGTCAAAGAACACCGGGGAGCTGTTTTTT	CASSQVLGSKNTGELFF
few	TRBJ2-3	-	TRBV11-2	TGTGCCAGCAGCCCCGGACAGCTATTTCGTGCTAGCACAGATACGCAGTATTTT	CASSPGQLFRASTDTQYF
-	TRBJ1-5	-	TRBV29-1	TGCAGCGTTGTTATAAGCAATCAGCCCCAGCATTTT	CSVVISNQPQHF
many	TRBJ2-1	TRBD2	TRBV9	TGTGCCAGCAGCGTAGATCCAGCGGGAGGTTACAATGAGCAGTTCTTC	CASSVDPAGGYNEQFF
few	TRBJ1-2	-	TRBV12-3/TRBV12-4	TGTGCCAGCGGATCGTCAGGGAAATATGGCTACACCTTC	CASGSSGKYGYTF
-	TRBJ1-1	-	TRBV20-1	TGCAGTGCTCCCTCCCCGGGGGCGCTCACTGAAGCTTTCTTT	CSAPSPGALTEAFF
-	TRBJ2-7	-	TRBV4-3	TGCGCCAGCAGCCAAGAGCGGGGCCCCTACGAGCAGTACTTC	CASSQERGPYEQYF
many	TRBJ2-1	-	TRBV12-3/TRBV12-4	TGTGCCAGCAGTTCCCCCGAGACAGGTCTATACCACAATGAGCAGTTCTTC	CASSSPETGLYHNEQFF
-	TRBJ2-1	-	TRBV12-3/TRBV12-4	TGTGCCAGCGGCCCCCTGGGCGGTAGGTGGGTCTTC	CASGPLGGRWVF
many	TRBJ1-4	-	TRBV20-1	TGCAGTGCTAGACGGCTTAATGAAAAACTGTTTTTT	CSARRLNEKLFF
many	TRBJ2-1	-	TRBV10-3	TGTGCCATCAGTGGCGAACAGGGTAGTGAGCAGTTCTTC	CAISGEQGSEQFF
few	TRBJ2-5	TRBD1	TRBV15	TGTGCCACCGGGAGACAGGGGGAGACCCAGTACTTC	CATGRQGETQYF
-	TRBJ1-6	TRBD1	TRBV12-3/TRBV12-4	TGTGCCAGCACTCGCGGGACAGGGAATTCACCCCTCCACTTT	CASTRGTGNSPLHF
few	TRBJ1-1	TRBD1	TRBV5-1	TGCGCCAGCAGCTCATTGACAGGGTGGATGAACACTGAAGCTTTCTTT	CASSSLTGWMNTEAFF
many	TRBJ1-4	-	TRBV12-3/TRBV12-4	TGTGCCAGCAGTTTTAGTATTTCAGGGACCGCCGAAAAACTGTTTTTT	CASSFSISGTAEKLFF
many	TRBJ2-1	-	TRBV5-6	TGTGCCAGCAGCCCTCGACTAGTCAAGACCGAGCAGTTCTTC	CASSPRLVKTEQFF
few	TRBJ1-2	-	TRBV6-2/TRBV6-3	TGTGCCAGCAGTCCACTATTTCCCCCCCGACAAGGACATACAGCTAACTATGGCTACACCTTC	CASSPLFPPRQGHTANYGYTF